The clone carrying this TCR beta chain came up many times. RNA was extracted from 2 to 3 ml of whole blood of healthy adults. An oligonucleotide containing a UMI was ligated to the 3' end of TCR cDNA. The source of the sample is a study of naive and memory T cell subsets. The CDR3 loop spans 15 amino acids. V lost 5 bases and J lost 2; bases outside the gene matches: 8. Germline CDR1 is SEHNR and CDR2 is FQNEAQ (reference sequence). For blood and skin samples, reverse transcription used TCR alpha and beta constant primers. Amplification of ligated cDNA took four PCR rounds with SP2 and nested alpha and beta constant primers. In TCRdb, the 5' RACE reads were re-called with MiXCR into one record per CDR3 protein. The sample shows over 20,000 distinct CDR3 sequences, roughly 25% of them seen only once.

This sequence was found in a female donor in good health. The J gene is TRBJ1-2, the V gene TRBV7-9; 7 bases map to TRBD1. In DNA, the CDR3 is TGTGCCAGCAGCGCACCCACAGGGGTCAACTATGGCTACACCTTC. Translated: CASSAPTGVNYGYTF. The whole variable domain, remainder taken from reference TRBV7-9 and TRBJ1-2, is DTGVSQNPRHKITKRGQNVTFRCDPISEHNRLYWYRQTLGQGPEFLTYFQNEAQLEKSRLLSDRFSAERPKGSFSTLEIQRTEQGDSAMYLCASSAPTGVNYGYTFGSGTRLTVV.